These T cell receptor beta chains were read from a single sample in a study of tumor T cells in aggressive B-cell lymphoma. Repertoires were generated with immunoSEQ multiplex PCR, while TCRdb's copy carries only in-frame clones and drops some. Of about 4,600 clones in the sample, 81% were seen once. Sequenced material: tumor tissue. The receptors stem from an adult with diffuse large B cell lymphoma. Both conserved end residues are part of each CDR3. The D gene is left open where the match is weak. Clone size is given for some rows only: seen once, a few or many times, or a class if the clone is expanded.

j_call	v_call	clone_size	cdr3_length	d_call	cdr3_aa	cdr3_nt
TRBJ1-5	TRBV10-3	-	17	TRBD1	CAISDPGVGGRNQPQHF	TGTGCCATCAGTGACCCGGGGGTAGGGGGCCGTAATCAGCCCCAGCATTTT
TRBJ2-5	TRBV5-1	-	14	-	CASSLGRGGETQYF	TGCGCCAGCAGCTTGGGCAGGGGTGGGGAGACCCAGTACTTC
TRBJ1-4	TRBV9	-	15	TRBD1	CASSASGQGREKLLF	TGTGCCAGCAGCGCTTCGGGACAGGGGAGGGAAAAACTGCTTTTT
TRBJ1-1	TRBV9	-	13	-	CASSVVGATEAFF	TGTGCCAGCAGCGTAGTGGGGGCAACTGAAGCTTTCTTT
TRBJ1-2	TRBV10-3	-	14	-	CAIRSGEQSPGYTF	TGTGCCATCAGGAGCGGGGAACAGTCTCCGGGCTACACCTTC
TRBJ2-7	TRBV5-1	-	16	-	CASSTSDSRLSYEQYF	TGCGCCAGCAGCACCTCGGACAGCCGACTCTCCTACGAGCAGTACTTC
TRBJ1-5	TRBV12-1	-	16	-	CASSFSVTDNNQPQHF	TGTGCCAGCAGCTTTAGCGTGACAGACAACAATCAGCCCCAGCATTTT
TRBJ1-2	TRBV5-5	large	15	-	CASSLWGGANYGYTF	TGTGCCAGCAGCTTGTGGGGAGGAGCTAACTATGGCTACACCTTC
TRBJ1-4	TRBV6-6	once	13	-	CASSPLGEEKLFF	TGTGCCAGCAGCCCCCTTGGGGAGGAAAAACTGTTTTTT
TRBJ1-1	TRBV5-4	-	12	-	CASSTLNTEAFF	TGTGCCAGCAGTACACTGAACACTGAAGCTTTCTTT
TRBJ1-1	TRBV10-1	few	13	-	CASRSEGNTEAFF	TGCGCCAGCCGATCGGAGGGGAACACTGAAGCTTTCTTT
TRBJ2-7	TRBV5-1	few	14	TRBD2	CASSLLAGGGEQYF	TGCGCCAGCAGCTTACTAGCGGGAGGCGGAGAGCAGTACTTC